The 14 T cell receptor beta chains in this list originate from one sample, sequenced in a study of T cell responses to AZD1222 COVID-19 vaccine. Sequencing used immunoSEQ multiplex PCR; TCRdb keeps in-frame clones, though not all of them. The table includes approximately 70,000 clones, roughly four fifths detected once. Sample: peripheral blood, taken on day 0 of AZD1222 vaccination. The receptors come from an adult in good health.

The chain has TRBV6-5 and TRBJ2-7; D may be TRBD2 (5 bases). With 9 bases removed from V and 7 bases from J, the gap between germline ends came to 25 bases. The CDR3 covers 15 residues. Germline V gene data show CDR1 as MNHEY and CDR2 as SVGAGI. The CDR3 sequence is CASQWEPTGVGEQYF. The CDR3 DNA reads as TGTGCCAGTCAATGGGAACCCACCGGGGTAGGGGAGCAGTACTTC.

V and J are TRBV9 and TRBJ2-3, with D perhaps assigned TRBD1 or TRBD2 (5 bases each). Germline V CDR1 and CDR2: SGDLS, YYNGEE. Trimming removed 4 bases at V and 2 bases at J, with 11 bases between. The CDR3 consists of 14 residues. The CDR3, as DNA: TGTGCCAGCAGCCCCGGGGACCACACAGATACGCAGTATTTT. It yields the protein CASSPGDHTDTQYF.

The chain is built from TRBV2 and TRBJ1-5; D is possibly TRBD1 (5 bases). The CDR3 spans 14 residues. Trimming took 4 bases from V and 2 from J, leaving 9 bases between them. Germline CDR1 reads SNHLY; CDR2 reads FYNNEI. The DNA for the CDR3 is TGTGCCAGCAGTGGAGGGGCCGGCAATCAGCCCCAGCATTTT. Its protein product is CASSGGAGNQPQHF.

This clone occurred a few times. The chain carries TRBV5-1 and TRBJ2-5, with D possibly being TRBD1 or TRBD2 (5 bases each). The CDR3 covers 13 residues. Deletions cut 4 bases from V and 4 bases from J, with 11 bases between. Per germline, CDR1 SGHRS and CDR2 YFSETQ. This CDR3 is CASSLTGGETQYF. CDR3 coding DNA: TGCGCCAGCAGCCTGACTGGGGGAGAGACCCAGTACTTC.

The CDR3 is CASSQGRRNQPQHF. CDR3 coding DNA: TGCGCCAGCAGCCAAGGACGCCGGAATCAGCCCCAGCATTTT. V gene TRBV4-3 combines with J gene TRBJ1-5; D is unclear. The CDR3 is 14 residues long. The V gene's germline CDR1 is LGHNA and CDR2 YSLEER. Trimming stripped 1 base from V and 4 bases from J, with 8 bases between.

The CDR3 protein is CASSPTGNYGYTF. The CDR3 region has the DNA TGTGCCAGCAGCCCGACTGGTAACTATGGCTACACCTTC. The genes are TRBV6-5 and TRBJ1-2; D gene uncertain. The V end was cut by 6 bases, the J end by 1 base, with 9 bases between. This CDR3 has 13 amino acids. Germline V gene sequence: CDR1 MNHEY, CDR2 SVGAGI.

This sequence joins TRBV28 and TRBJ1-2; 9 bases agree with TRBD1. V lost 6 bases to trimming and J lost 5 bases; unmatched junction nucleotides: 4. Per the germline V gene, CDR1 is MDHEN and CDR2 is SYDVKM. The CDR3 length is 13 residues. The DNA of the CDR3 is TGTGCCAGCAGGGGACAGGGCACATATGGCTACACCTTC. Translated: CASRGQGTYGYTF.

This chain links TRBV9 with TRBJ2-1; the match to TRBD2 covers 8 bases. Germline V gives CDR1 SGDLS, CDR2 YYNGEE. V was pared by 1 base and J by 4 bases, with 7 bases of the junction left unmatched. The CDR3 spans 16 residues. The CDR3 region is CASSVLGAGAYNEQFF. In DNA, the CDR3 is TGTGCCAGCAGCGTATTAGGAGCGGGGGCTTACAATGAGCAGTTCTTC.

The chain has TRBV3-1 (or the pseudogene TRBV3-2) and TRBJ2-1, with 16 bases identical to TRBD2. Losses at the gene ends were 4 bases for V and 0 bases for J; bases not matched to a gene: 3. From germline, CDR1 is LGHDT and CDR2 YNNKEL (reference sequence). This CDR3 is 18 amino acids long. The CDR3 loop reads CASSPGTSGGASYNEQFF. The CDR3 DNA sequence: TGTGCCAGCAGCCCCGGGACTAGCGGGGGGGCCTCCTACAATGAGCAGTTCTTC.

The CDR3 DNA is TGTGCCAGCAGCCACAAGCCAGGGAGGGGCTGGAATCAGCCCCAGCATTTT. This translates into CASSHKPGRGWNQPQHF. The rearrangement joins TRBV3-1 (or the pseudogene TRBV3-2) to TRBJ1-5, with D possibly TRBD1 on 5 matching bases. This CDR3 is built from 17 residues. The V and J ends lost 3 bases and 4 bases respectively, with 19 bases between them. CDR1 and CDR2 from the germline V gene are LGHDT and YNNKEL (reference sequence).

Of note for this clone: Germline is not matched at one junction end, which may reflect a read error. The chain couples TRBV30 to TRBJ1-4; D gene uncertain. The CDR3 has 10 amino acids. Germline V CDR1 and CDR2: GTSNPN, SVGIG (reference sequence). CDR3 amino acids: CAWSTAGYGF. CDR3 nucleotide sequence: TGTGCCTGGAGTACAGCTGGTTATGGCTTT.

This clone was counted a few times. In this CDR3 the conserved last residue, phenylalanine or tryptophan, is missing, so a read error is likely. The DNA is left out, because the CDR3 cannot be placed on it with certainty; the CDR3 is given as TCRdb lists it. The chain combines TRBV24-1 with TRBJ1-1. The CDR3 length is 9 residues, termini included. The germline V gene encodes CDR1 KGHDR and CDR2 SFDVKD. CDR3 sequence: CATSDLLIA.

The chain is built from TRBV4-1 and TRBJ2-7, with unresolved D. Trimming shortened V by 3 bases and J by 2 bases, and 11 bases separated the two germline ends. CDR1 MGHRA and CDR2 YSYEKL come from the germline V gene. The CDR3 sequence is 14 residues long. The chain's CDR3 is CASSHDLWTYEQYF. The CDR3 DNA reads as TGCGCCAGCAGCCACGACCTATGGACCTACGAGCAGTACTTC.

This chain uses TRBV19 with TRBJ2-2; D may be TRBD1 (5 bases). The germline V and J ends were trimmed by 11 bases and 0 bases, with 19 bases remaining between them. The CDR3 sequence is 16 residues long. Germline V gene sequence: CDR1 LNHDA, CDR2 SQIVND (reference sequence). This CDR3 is CAVGDGAPPNTGELFF. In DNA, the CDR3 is TGTGCCGTTGGGGATGGGGCTCCCCCGAACACCGGGGAGCTGTTTTTT.